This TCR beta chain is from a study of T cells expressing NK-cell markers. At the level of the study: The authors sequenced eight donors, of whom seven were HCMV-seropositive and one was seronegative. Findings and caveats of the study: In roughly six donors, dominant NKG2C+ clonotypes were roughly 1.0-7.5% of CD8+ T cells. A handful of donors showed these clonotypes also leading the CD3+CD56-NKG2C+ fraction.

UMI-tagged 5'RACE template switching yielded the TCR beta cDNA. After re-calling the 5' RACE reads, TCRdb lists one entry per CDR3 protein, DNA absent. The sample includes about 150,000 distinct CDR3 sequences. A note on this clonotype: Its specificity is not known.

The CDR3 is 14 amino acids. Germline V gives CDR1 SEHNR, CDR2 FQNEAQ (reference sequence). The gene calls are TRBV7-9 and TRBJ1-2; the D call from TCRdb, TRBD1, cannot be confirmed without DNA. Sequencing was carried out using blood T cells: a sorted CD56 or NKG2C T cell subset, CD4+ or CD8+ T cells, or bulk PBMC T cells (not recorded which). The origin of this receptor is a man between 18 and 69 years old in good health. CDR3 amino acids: CASSWDGSNYGYTF.